This TCR beta chain was identified in a study of shared clonotypes between healthy human individuals. Unmatched junction bases numbered 1, after V lost 6 bases and J lost 3 bases. The CDR3 consists of 14 residues. CDR1 is SNHLY, CDR2 FYNNEI, per germline. TCRdb keeps only in-frame clones here, not all; method: immunoSEQ multiplex PCR. The sample lists some 1 million clones; around 74% were seen once. The TCR was taken from a man aged 18 to 35 in good health. Sequenced material: memory CD4+ T cells sorted from blood. Subset of the sample: CD45RA-negative fraction. V is TRBV2 and J is TRBJ1-3; 11 bases map to TRBD1. CDR3 DNA: TGTGCCAGCAGGGACAGGGGGCTTGGAAACACCATATATTTT. It codes for CASRDRGLGNTIYF.